The clone carrying this TCR beta chain showed up many times. Antigen unknown. This sample is drawn from a study of blood T cells in healthy people across ages. General study findings and limits: Higher diversity, along with more naive CD4+ cells, distinguished long-lived donors from aged donors.

Alongside a J-beta primer mix, a sample-barcoded 5' primer served in a second PCR lasting roughly 6 to 12 cycles. TCRdb used MiXCR to reprocess the 5' RACE reads, holding one entry per CDR3 protein. The sample lists 630,000 or so distinct CDR3 sequences, approximately 30% occurring once. V lost 3 bases to trimming and J lost 0 bases; unmatched junction nucleotides: 6. The CDR3 has 15 residues. Germline assignment: CDR1 SQVTM and CDR2 ANQGSEA. This receptor was taken from a woman aged 80 or older in good health. Sequenced material: blood. The rearrangement uses TRBV29-1 and TRBJ1-1; the match to TRBD1 covers 8 bases. DNA of the CDR3: TGCAGCGTTGAGGGACAGGTGGACATGAACACTGAAGCTTTCTTT. The encoded protein is CSVEGQVDMNTEAFF.